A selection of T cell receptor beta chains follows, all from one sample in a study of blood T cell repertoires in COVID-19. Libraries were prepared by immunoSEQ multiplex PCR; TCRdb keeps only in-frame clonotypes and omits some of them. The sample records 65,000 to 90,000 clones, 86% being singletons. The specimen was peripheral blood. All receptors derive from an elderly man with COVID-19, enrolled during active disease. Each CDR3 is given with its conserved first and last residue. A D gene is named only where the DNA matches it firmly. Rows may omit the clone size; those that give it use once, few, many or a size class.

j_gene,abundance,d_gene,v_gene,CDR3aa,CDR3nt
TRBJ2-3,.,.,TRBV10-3,CAISLGGFTDTQYF,TGTGCCATCAGTCTCGGGGGATTCACAGATACGCAGTATTTT
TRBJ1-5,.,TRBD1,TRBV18,CASSAGQAATYSNQPQHF,TGTGCCAGCTCAGCGGGACAGGCCGCCACTTATAGCAATCAGCCCCAGCATTTT
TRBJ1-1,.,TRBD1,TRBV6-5,CASSRPGTGGTEAFF,TGTGCCAGCAGTAGACCCGGGACAGGGGGCACTGAAGCTTTCTTT
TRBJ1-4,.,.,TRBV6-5,CASSPDREKLFF,TGTGCCAGCAGTCCGGACAGAGAAAAACTGTTTTTT
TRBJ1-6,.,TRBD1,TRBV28,CASSGTANSPLHF,TGTGCCAGCAGTGGGACAGCGAATTCACCCCTCCACTTT
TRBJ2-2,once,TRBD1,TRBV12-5,CASGLDRDSGKGELFF,TGTGCTAGTGGTTTGGACAGGGACAGCGGAAAGGGGGAGCTGTTTTTT
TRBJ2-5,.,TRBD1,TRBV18,CASSYTTGGYQETQYF,TGTGCCAGCTCATATACGACAGGGGGTTACCAAGAGACCCAGTACTTC
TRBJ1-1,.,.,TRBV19,CASSRPSGGAEAFF,TGTGCCAGTAGTAGACCGAGCGGGGGGGCTGAAGCTTTCTTT
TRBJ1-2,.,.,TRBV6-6,CASRSGNYGYTF,TGTGCCAGCAGATCGGGGAACTATGGCTACACCTTC
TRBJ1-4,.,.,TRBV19,CASSLQEYNEKLFF,TGTGCCAGTAGTCTACAGGAATACAATGAAAAACTGTTTTTT
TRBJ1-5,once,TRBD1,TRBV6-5,CASSFEQGFDQPQHF,TGTGCCAGCAGTTTTGAACAGGGGTTTGATCAGCCCCAGCATTTT
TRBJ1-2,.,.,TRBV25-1,CASRAPWGLEGYTF,TGTGCCAGCAGGGCCCCGTGGGGCCTAGAAGGCTACACCTTC
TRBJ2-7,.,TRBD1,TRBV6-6,CASYLGGQGTYEQYF,TGTGCCAGTTACCTTGGGGGACAGGGCACCTACGAGCAGTACTTC
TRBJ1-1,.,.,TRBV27,CASSALGARGTEAFF,TGTGCCAGCAGCGCCTTGGGGGCAAGGGGCACTGAAGCTTTCTTT
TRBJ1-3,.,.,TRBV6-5,CASVTRESGNTIYF,TGTGCCAGCGTAACGAGGGAGTCTGGAAACACCATATATTTT
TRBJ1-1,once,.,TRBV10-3,CATTEREDTEAFF,TGTGCCACCACTGAAAGGGAGGACACTGAAGCTTTCTTT
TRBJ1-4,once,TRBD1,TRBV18,CASSPADRGNNEKLFF,TGTGCCAGCTCACCAGCGGACAGGGGTAATAATGAAAAACTGTTTTTT
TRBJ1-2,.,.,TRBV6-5,CASSPGTPANYGYTF,TGTGCCAGCAGTCCAGGGACACCCGCTAACTATGGCTACACCTTC
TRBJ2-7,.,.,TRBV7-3,CASSLTAGAGYEQYF,TGTGCCAGCAGCTTAACAGCAGGGGCCGGCTACGAGCAGTACTTC
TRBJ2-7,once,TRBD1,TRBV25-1,CASRDRGTYEQYF,TGTGCCAGCAGGGACAGGGGGACCTACGAGCAGTACTTC
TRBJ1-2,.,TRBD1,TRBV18,CASSPPTPTGYYGYTF,TGTGCCAGCTCACCCCCTACCCCGACAGGGTACTATGGCTACACCTTC
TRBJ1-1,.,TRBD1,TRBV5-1,CASSFQGERTEAFF,TGCGCCAGCAGCTTTCAGGGGGAGAGGACTGAAGCTTTCTTT
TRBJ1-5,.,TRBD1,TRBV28,CASTSQGWQPQHF,TGTGCCAGCACCTCACAGGGGTGGCAGCCCCAGCATTTT
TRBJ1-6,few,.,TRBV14,CASSQATVGSPLHF,TGTGCCAGCAGCCAAGCAACAGTCGGTTCACCCCTCCACTTT
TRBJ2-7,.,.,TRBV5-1,CASSSGRGDEQYF,TGCGCCAGCAGCTCCGGGCGGGGCGACGAGCAGTACTTC
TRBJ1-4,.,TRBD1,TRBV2,CASNRDSEKLFF,TGTGCCAGCAATAGGGACAGTGAAAAACTGTTTTTT
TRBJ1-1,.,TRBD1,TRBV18,CASSEGQMNTEAFF,TGTGCCAGCTCAGAGGGACAGATGAACACTGAAGCTTTCTTT
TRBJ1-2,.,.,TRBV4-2,CASSQVTGSSYGYTF,TGTGCCAGCAGCCAAGTAACAGGTTCTAGCTATGGCTACACCTTC
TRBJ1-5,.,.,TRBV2,CASSGQYSNQPQHF,TGTGCCAGCAGTGGACAGTATAGCAATCAGCCCCAGCATTTT
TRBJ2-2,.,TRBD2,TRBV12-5,CASGLAGGNTGELFF,TGTGCTAGTGGTTTAGCGGGGGGGAACACCGGGGAGCTGTTTTTT
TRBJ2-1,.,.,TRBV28,CASRARAAMTNGQFF,TGTGCCAGCAGGGCGAGGGCGGCTATGACCAATGGGCAGTTCTTC
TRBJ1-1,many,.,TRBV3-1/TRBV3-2,CASSQGTKNTEAFF,TGTGCCAGCAGCCAAGGGACAAAGAACACTGAAGCTTTCTTT
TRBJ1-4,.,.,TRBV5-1,CASSLAGTPGEKLFF,TGCGCCAGCAGCTTGGCCGGGACACCGGGTGAAAAACTGTTTTTT
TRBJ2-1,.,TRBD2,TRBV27,CASILKLAGRVDNEQFF,TGTGCCAGCATCTTGAAACTAGCGGGGAGGGTGGACAATGAGCAGTTCTTC